The T cell receptor (beta chain) under discussion was sequenced for a study of blood T cell repertoires in COVID-19. The CDR3 contains 15 residues. The germline V gene has CDR1 SNHLY and CDR2 FYNNEI. Trimming cost V 5 bases and J 9 bases; bases outside gene matches: 13. Libraries were prepared by immunoSEQ multiplex PCR; TCRdb keeps only in-frame clonotypes and omits some of them. Among more than 55,000 clones listed, approximately 90% were seen once. The V and J genes are TRBV2 and TRBJ2-1; TRBD2 aligns across 7 bases. Sequencing was carried out using peripheral blood. This TCR derives from a woman aged 80 or over with acute or convalescent COVID-19. CDR3 residues: CASSLNAGEWGEQFF. The CDR3 nucleotides are TGTGCCAGCAGTCTTAATGCGGGGGAATGGGGTGAGCAGTTCTTC.